This T cell receptor (beta chain) was captured in a study of human T cells and chemical hapten exposure. Study background: On about 2 cm by about 2 cm of upper inner arm skin, sensitization was performed with 2% DPC. The study patch tested 0.01% DPC on the upper back and read results at 6 days.

TCRdb fed the RACE reads into MiXCR, producing one record per CDR3 protein. The sample has about 350,000 distinct CDR3 sequences, roughly 6% seen once. Study-wide results and caveats: Expanded TCRs showed more large CDR3 clusters than pre-sensitization or healthy control sets.

This CDR3 comprises 15 residues. V lost 4 bases to trimming and J lost 9 bases, with 16 bases between them. CDR1 is MNHEY, CDR2 SMNVEV, per germline (reference sequence). Time point noted: pre-sensitization, week 0. Treatment denoted: therapeutic diphenylcyclopropenone sensitization with weekly scalp DPC. At patch-test visits, sampling came before the patch test. This clonotype turned up a few times. Its antigen is unknown. V is TRBV27 and J is TRBJ1-6; D is ambiguous. This sequence was found in a woman under 30 with alopecia areata. Some clones in this sample may be carry-over from other donors' samples. Sequenced here: whole blood, sampled in connection with sensitization to the hapten diphenylcyclopropenone (DPC). The CDR3 DNA follows: TGTGCCAGCAGTTCACCGGGCACAAATTTTTCACCCCTCCACTTT. Translation gives CASSSPGTNFSPLHF.